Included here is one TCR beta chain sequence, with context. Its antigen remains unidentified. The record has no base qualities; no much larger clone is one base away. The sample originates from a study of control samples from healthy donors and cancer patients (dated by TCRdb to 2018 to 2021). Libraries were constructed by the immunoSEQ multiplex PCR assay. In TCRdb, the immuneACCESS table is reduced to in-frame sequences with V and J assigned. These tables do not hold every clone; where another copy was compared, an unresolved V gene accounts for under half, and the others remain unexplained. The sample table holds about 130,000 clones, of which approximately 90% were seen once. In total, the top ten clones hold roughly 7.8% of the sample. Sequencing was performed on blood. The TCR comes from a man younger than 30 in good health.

The DNA sequence is TGTGCCAGCACGGGTCGAGGAGGGGTTACTGAAGCTTTCTTT. This translates into CASTGRGGVTEAFF. The chain joins TRBV2 to TRBJ1-1; a tentative D match to TRBD1 spans 5 bases. Cut back by 7 bases and 5 bases, the V and J ends lie 17 bases apart. CDR1 and CDR2 are drawn from the germline V gene: SNHLY, FYNNEI. The CDR3 sequence holds 14 residues, the cysteine and phenylalanine included. Left in the record is the CDR3 DNA by itself, 42 bases read in frame from the first base.